The clone carrying this T cell receptor beta chain was counted many times. Its cognate antigen is unknown. This sample is drawn from a study of post-analysis software for immune sequencing data. Across the whole study: Clinical courses comprised relapsing-remitting, secondary progressive and progressive-relapsing multiple sclerosis. Study outcomes and limitations: The five TRBV segments detected at higher frequency in patients than in controls included TRBV5-6, TRBV5-1 and TRBV20-1.

Trimming cost V 7 bases and J 12 bases; bases outside gene matches: 19. CDR3 length equals 16 residues. Unique-molecular-identifier-tagged TCR beta cDNA libraries were used. MiXCR was run by TCRdb on the PCR reads, yielding one entry per CDR3 protein. The sample contains about 180,000 distinct CDR3 sequences, approximately 31% of which appear only once. The source material was blood. This sequence joins TRBV12-3 or TRBV12-4 and TRBJ2-3; 10 bases match TRBD2. The source of this sequence is a girl between 5 and 17 years old with multiple sclerosis. CDR3 DNA: TGTGCCAGCACCCTTGCCGTAGCGGGAGGCTCCGAGGGACAGTATTTT. Protein product: CASTLAVAGGSEGQYF.